The subject of this entry is one T cell receptor beta chain. Antigen unknown. The source of the sample is a study of cytomegalovirus exposure and HLA in healthy donors. About the study: HLA-typed donors were the source of around 77 million unique TCRs held in an early data release. Study results and limitations: A previous analysis found most TCR beta V segments productive roughly 87% or roughly 30% of the time. The investigators catalogued 150 to 200 TCR beta chains as cytomegalovirus-associated. Reports indicate that TCR beta sequences accurately predicted the HLA-A and HLA-B alleles of most subjects.

PCR was performed using 60 Vbeta and 13 Jbeta primers. Only in-frame clones appear in the TCRdb table, and some are missing; sequencing was by immunoSEQ multiplex PCR. The sample has 150,000 to 200,000 clones; around 76% are singletons. This CDR3 contains 14 residues. V trimming: 6 bases; J trimming: 2 bases; junction bases outside the gene matches: 6. Germline V CDR1 and CDR2: SNHLY, FYNNEI. This sequence was found in a woman aged 40 to 50 in good health and CMV-seronegative. The rearrangement uses TRBV2 and TRBJ1-2; 7 nucleotides align to TRBD1. The sample comprised PBMCs. The CDR3 region is CASRARTGNYGYTF. The DNA of the CDR3 is TGTGCCAGCAGGGCCCGGACAGGAAACTATGGCTACACCTTC.